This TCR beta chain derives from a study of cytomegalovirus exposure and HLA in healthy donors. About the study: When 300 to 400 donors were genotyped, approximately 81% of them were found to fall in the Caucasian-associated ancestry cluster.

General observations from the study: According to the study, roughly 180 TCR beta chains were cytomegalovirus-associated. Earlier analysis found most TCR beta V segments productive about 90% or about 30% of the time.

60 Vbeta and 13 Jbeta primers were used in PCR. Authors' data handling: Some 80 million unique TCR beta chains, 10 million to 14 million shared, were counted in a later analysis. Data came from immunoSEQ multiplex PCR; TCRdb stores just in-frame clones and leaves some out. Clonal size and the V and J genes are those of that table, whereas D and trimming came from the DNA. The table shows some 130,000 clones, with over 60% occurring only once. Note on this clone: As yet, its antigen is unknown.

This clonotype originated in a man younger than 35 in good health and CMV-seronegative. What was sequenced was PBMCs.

The CDR3 nucleotides read TGCAGCGTTGGGGGCAGGGCAAGCACTGAAGCTTTCTTT. Protein: CSVGGRASTEAFF. The V gene is TRBV29-1, the J gene TRBJ1-1; D perhaps matches TRBD1 (5 bases). This CDR3 spans 13 amino acids. Deletions cut 4 bases from V and 4 bases from J, with 13 bases between. The germline V gene has CDR1 SQVTM and CDR2 ANQGSEA.